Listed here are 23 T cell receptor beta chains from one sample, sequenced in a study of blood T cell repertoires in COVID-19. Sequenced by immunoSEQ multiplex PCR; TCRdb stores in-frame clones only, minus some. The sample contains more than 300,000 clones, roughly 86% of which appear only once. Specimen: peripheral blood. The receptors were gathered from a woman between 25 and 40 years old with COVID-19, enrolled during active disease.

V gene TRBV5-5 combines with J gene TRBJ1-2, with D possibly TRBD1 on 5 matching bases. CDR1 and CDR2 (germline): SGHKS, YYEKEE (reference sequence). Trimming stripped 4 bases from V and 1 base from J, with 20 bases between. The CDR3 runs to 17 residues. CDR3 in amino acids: CASSGVLEGLLNYGYTF. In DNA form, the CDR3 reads TGTGCCAGCAGCGGGGTTCTCGAGGGACTCCTTAACTATGGCTACACCTTC.

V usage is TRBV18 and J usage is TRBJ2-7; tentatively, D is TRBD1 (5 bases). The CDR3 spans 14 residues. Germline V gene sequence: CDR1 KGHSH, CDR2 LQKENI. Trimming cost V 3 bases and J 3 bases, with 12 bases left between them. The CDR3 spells CASSPTDTIYEQYF. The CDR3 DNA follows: TGTGCCAGCTCACCCACGGACACCATCTACGAGCAGTACTTC.

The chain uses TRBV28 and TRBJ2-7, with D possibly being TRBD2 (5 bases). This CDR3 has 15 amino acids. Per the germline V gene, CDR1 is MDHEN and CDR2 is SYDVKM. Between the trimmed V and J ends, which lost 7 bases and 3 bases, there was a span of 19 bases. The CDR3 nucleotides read TGTGCCAGCACCGAAGCCCCCGGGAATCGCTACGAGCAGTACTTC. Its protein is CASTEAPGNRYEQYF.

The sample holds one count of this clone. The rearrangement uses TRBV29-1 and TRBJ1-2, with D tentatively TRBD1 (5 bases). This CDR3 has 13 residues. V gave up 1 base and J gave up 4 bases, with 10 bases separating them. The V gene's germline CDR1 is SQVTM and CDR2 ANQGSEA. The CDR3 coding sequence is TGCAGCGTTGAAGGGGGGGGTACCTATGGCTACACCTTC. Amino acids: CSVEGGGTYGYTF.

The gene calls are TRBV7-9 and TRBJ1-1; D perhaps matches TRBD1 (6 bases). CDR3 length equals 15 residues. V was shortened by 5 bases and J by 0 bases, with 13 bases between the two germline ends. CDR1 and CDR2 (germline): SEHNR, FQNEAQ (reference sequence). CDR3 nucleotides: TGTGCCAGCAGCCATGCGACAGGTTTGAACACTGAAGCTTTCTTT. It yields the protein CASSHATGLNTEAFF.

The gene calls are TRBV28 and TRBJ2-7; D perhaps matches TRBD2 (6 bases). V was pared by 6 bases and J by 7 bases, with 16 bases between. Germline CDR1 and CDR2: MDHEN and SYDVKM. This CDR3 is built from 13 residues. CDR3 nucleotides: TGTGCCAGCAGGAATGGCGGGCGGGGAGAGCAGTACTTC. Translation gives CASRNGGRGEQYF.

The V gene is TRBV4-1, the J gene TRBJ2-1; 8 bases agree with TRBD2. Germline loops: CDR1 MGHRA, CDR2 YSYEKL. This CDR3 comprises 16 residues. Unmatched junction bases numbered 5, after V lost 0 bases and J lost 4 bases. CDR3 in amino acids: CASSQDTASGYNEQFF. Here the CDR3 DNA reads TGCGCCAGCAGCCAAGATACGGCTAGCGGGTACAATGAGCAGTTCTTC.

CDR3: CASSLGRGGADTQYF. The CDR3 DNA is TGTGCCAGCAGTCTCGGGAGGGGGGGCGCAGATACGCAGTATTTT. This chain joins TRBV28 and TRBJ2-3; 8 bases match TRBD2. The CDR3 is 15 amino acids. The ends lost 5 bases at V and 4 bases at J; junction bases unmatched: 8. CDR1 is MDHEN and CDR2 is SYDVKM in the germline V gene.

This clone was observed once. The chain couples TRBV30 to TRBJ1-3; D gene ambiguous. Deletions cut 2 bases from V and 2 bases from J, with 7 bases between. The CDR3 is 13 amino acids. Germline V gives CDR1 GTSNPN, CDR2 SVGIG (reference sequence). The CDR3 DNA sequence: TGTGCCTGGAGTCACGGGGCTGGAAACACCATATATTTT. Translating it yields CAWSHGAGNTIYF.

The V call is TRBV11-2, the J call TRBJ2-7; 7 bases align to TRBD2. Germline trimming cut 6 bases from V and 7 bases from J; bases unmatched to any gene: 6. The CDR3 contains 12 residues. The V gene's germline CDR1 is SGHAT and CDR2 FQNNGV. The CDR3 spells CASSRGLEEQYF. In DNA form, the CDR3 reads TGTGCCAGCAGTCGCGGACTAGAGGAGCAGTACTTC.

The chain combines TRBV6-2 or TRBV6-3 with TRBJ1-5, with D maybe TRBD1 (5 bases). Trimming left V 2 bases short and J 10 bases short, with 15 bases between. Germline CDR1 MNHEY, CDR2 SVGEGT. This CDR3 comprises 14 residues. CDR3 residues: CASSYGTSYLPQHF. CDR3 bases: TGTGCCAGCAGTTACGGGACTTCCTATCTTCCCCAGCATTTT.

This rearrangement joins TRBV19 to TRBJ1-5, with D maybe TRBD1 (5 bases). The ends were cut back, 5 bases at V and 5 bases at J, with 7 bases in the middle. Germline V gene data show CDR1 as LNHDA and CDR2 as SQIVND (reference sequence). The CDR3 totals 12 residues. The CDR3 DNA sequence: TGTGCCAGTAGTTTCAGGGATCAGCCCCAGCATTTT. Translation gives CASSFRDQPQHF.

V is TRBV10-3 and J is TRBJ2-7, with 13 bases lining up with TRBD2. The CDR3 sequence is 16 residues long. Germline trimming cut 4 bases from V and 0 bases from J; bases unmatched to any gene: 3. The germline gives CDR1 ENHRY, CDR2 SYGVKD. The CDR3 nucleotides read TGTGCCATCAGTGGACTAGCGGGAGGAACCTCCTACGAGCAGTACTTC. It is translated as CAISGLAGGTSYEQYF.

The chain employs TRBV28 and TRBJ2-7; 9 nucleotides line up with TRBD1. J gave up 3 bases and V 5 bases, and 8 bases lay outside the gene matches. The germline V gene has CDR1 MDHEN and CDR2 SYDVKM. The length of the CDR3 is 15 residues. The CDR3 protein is CASSPLGQGRYEQYF. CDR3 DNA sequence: TGTGCCAGCAGTCCGTTGGGACAGGGACGCTACGAGCAGTACTTC.

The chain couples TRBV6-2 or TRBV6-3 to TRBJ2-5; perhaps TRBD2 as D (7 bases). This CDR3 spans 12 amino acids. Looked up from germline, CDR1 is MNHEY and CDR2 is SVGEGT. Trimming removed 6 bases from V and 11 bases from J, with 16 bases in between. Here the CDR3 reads CASSRRGARQYF. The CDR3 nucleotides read TGTGCCAGCAGCCGTCGGGGGGCACGGCAGTACTTC.

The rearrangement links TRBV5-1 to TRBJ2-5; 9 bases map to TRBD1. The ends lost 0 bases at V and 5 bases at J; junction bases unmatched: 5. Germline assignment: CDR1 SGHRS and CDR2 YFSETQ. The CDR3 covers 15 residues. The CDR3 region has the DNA TGCGCCAGCAGCTTGGACAGGGGGCTCGTGGAGACCCAGTACTTC. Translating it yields CASSLDRGLVETQYF.

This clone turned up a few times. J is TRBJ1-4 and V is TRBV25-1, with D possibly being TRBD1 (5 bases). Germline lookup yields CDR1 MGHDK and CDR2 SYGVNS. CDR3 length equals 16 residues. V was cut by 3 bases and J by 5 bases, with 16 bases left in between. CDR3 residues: CASSEPPDRKNEKLFF. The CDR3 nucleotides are TGTGCCAGCAGTGAGCCGCCCGACAGAAAGAATGAAAAACTGTTTTTT.

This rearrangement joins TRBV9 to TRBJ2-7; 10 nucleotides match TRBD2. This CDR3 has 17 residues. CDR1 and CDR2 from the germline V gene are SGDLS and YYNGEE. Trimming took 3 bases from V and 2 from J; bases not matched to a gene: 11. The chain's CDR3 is CASSAPDQREGTYEQYF. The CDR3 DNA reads TGTGCCAGCAGCGCCCCAGACCAGCGGGAGGGTACCTACGAGCAGTACTTC.

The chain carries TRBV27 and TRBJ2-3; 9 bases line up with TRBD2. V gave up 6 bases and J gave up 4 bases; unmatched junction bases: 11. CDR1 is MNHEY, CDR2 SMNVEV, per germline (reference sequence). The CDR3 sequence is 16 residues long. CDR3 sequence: CASSAVGSGSSDTQYF. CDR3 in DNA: TGTGCCAGCAGCGCCGTGGGTAGCGGGAGCTCAGATACGCAGTATTTT.

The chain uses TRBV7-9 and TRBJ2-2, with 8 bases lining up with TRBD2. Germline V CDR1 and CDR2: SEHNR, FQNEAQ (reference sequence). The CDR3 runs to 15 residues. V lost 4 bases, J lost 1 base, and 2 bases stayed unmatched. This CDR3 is CASSSLAGNTGELFF. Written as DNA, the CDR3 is TGTGCCAGCAGCTCCCTAGCGGGGAACACCGGGGAGCTGTTTTTT. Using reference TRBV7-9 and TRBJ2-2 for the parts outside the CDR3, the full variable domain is DTGVSQNPRHKITKRGQNVTFRCDPISEHNRLYWYRQTLGQGPEFLTYFQNEAQLEKSRLLSDRFSAERPKGSFSTLEIQRTEQGDSAMYLCASSSLAGNTGELFFGEGSRLTVL.

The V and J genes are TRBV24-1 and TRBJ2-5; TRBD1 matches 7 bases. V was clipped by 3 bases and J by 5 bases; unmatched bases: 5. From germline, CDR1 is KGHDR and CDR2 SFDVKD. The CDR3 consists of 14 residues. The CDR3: CATSDGDRRETQYF. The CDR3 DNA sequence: TGTGCCACCAGTGATGGGGACAGACGGGAGACCCAGTACTTC.

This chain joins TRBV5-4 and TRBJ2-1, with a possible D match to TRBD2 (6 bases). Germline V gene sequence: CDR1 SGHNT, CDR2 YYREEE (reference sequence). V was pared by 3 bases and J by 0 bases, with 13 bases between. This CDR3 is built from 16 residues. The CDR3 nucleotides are TGTGCCAGCAGCTGGGAGGACCCCTACTCCTACAATGAGCAGTTCTTC. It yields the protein CASSWEDPYSYNEQFF.

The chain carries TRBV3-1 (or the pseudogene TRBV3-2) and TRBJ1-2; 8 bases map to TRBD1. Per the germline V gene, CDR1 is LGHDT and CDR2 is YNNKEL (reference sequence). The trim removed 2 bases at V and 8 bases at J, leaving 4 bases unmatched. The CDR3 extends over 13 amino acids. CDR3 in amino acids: CASSQPTGGGYTF. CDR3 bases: TGTGCCAGCAGCCAACCCACAGGGGGAGGCTACACCTTC.